This T cell receptor (beta chain) was retrieved from a study of monozygotic twins with inflammatory bowel disease. Study-level findings and limits: Any single strong signal or clonotype tied to IBD lacked support. Whereas healthy co-twins had higher TCRbeta diversity (inverse Simpson), IBD patients had lower diversity.

Germline assignment: CDR1 MNHEY and CDR2 SVGAGI. The CDR3 sequence is 15 residues long. Comment on this clonotype: The antigen remains undetermined.

After re-calling the 5' RACE reads, TCRdb lists one entry per CDR3 protein, DNA absent. The data show some 170,000 distinct CDR3 sequences, and the top ten clones hold 7.4%. Sequences were obtained from blood. The chain joins TRBV6-5 to TRBJ2-3; TCRdb indicates TRBD2, and absent DNA this call remains unverified. This clonotype originated in a human donor with ulcerative colitis or Crohn's disease, or a healthy co-twin of an affected twin (not recorded which). CDR3 residues: CASSFVPGGPGTQYF.